This TCR beta chain was sequenced in a study of shared clonotypes between healthy human individuals. Sequencing used immunoSEQ multiplex PCR; TCRdb keeps in-frame clones, though not all of them. The repertoire has roughly 1.5 million clones, roughly 98% of them found once; the top ten carry roughly 0.4%. Deletions cut 0 bases from V and 2 bases from J, with 9 bases between. Germline CDR1 reads SGHRS; CDR2 reads YFSETQ. This CDR3 has 14 amino acids. The genes are TRBV5-1 and TRBJ2-7, with D unresolved. The receptor comes from a man aged 30 to 45 in good health. The sequenced material came from naive CD4+ T cells sorted from blood. The subset: CD45RA+ positively selected. This chain's CDR3 is CASSLAQLTYEQYF. In DNA, the CDR3 is TGCGCCAGCAGCTTGGCTCAGCTTACCTACGAGCAGTACTTC.